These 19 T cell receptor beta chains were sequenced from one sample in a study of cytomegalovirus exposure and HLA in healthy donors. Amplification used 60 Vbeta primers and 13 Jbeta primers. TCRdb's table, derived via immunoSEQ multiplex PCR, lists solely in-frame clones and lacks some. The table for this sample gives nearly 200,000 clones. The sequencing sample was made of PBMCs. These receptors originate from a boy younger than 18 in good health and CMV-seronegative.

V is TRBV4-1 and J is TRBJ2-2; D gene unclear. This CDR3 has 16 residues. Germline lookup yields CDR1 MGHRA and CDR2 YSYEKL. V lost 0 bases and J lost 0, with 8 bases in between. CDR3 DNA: TGCGCCAGCAGCCAAGAAAACAGAGCGAACACCGGGGAGCTGTTTTTT. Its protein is CASSQENRANTGELFF.

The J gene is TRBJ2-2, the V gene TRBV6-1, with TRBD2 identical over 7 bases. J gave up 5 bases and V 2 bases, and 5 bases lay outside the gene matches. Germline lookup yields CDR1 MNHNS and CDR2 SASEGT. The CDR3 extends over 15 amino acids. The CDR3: CASSEQRGGTGELFF. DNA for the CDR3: TGTGCCAGCAGTGAACAGCGGGGAGGGACCGGGGAGCTGTTTTTT.

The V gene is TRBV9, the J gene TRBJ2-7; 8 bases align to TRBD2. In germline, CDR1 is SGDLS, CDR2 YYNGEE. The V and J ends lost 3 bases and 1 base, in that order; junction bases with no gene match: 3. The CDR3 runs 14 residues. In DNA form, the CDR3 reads TGTGCCAGCAGCGGCGGGGGGATTTCCTACGAGCAGTACTTC. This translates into CASSGGGISYEQYF. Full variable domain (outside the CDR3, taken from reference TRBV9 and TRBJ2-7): DSGVTQTPKHLITATGQRVTLRCSPRSGDLSVYWYQQSLDQGLQFLIQYYNGEERAKGNILERFSAQQFPDLHSELNLSSLELGDSALYFCASSGGGISYEQYFGPGTRLTVT.

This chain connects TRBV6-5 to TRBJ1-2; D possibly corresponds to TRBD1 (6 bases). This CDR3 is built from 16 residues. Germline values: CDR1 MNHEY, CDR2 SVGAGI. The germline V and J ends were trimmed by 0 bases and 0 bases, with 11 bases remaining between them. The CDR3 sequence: CASSYSLTGTNYGYTF. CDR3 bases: TGTGCCAGCAGTTACTCCCTGACAGGCACTAACTATGGCTACACCTTC.

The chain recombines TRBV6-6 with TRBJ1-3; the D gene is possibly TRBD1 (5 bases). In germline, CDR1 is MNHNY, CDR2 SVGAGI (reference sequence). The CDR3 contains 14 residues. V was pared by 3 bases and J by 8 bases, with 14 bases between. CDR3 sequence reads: CASSYRRGMDTIYF. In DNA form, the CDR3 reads TGTGCCAGCAGTTATCGGAGGGGTATGGACACCATATATTTT.

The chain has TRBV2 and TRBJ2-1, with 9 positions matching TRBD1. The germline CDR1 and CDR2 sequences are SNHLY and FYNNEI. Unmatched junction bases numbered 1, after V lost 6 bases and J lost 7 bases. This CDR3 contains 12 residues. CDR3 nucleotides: TGTGCCAGCAGGGACAGGGGAAATGAGCAGTTCTTC. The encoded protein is CASRDRGNEQFF.

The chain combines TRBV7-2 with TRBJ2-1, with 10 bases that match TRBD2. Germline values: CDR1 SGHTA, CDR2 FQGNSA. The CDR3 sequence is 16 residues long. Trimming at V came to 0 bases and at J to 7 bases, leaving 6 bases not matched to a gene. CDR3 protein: CASSLAPSGGANEQFF. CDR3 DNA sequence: TGTGCCAGCAGCTTAGCACCCAGCGGGGGGGCAAATGAGCAGTTCTTC. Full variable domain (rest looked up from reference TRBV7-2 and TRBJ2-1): GAGVSQSPSNKVTEKGKDVELRCDPISGHTALYWYRQSLGQGLEFLIYFQGNSAPDKSGLPSDRFSAERTGGSVSTLTIQRTQQEDSAVYLCASSLAPSGGANEQFFGPGTRLTVL.

This CDR3 reads CASSSMGGSGANVLTF. The CDR3 DNA reads as TGTGCCAGCAGCTCGATGGGGGGCTCTGGGGCCAACGTCCTGACTTTC. The chain uses TRBV7-3 and TRBJ2-6, with D tentatively TRBD2 (6 bases). The CDR3 extends over 16 amino acids. The V end lost 4 bases, the J end lost 0 bases, and 10 bases lay between the germline ends. Germline V gene data show CDR1 as SGHTA and CDR2 as FQGTGA.

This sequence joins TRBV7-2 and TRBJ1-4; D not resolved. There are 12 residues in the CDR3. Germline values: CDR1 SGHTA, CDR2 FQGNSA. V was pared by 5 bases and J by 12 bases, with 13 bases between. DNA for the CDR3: TGTGCCAGCAGCCAAGGCAGGCTGGAACTGTTTTTT. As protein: CASSQGRLELFF. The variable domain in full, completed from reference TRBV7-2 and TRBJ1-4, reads GAGVSQSPSNKVTEKGKDVELRCDPISGHTALYWYRQSLGQGLEFLIYFQGNSAPDKSGLPSDRFSAERTGGSVSTLTIQRTQQEDSAVYLCASSQGRLELFFGSGTQLSVL.

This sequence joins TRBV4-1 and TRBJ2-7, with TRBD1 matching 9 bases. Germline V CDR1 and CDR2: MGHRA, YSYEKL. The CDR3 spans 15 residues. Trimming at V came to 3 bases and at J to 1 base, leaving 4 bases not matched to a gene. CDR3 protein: CASSQSDRGSYEQYF. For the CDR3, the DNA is TGCGCCAGCAGCCAGAGCGACAGGGGGTCCTACGAGCAGTACTTC.

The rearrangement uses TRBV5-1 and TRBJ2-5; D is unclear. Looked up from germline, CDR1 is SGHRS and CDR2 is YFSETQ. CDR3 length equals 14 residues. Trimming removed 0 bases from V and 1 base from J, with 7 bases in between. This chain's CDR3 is CASSLDGSQETQYF. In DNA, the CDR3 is TGCGCCAGCAGCTTGGATGGCAGCCAAGAGACCCAGTACTTC.

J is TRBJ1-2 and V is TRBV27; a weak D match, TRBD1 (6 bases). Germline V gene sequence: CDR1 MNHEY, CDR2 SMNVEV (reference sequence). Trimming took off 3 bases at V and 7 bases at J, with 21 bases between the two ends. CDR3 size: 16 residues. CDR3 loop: CASSFLGADPLRGYTF. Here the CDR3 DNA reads TGTGCCAGCAGTTTCCTGGGGGCGGACCCGCTTCGTGGCTACACCTTC.

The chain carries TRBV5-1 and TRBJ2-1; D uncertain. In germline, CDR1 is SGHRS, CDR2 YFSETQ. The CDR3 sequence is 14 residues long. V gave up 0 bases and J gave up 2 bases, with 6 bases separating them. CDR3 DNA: TGCGCCAGCAGCTTGGTTGCAGCCTACAATGAGCAGTTCTTC. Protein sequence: CASSLVAAYNEQFF.

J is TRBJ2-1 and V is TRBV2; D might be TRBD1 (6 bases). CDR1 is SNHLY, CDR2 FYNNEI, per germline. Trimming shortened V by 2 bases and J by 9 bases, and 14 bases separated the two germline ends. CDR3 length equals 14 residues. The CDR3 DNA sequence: TGTGCCAGCAGTGAACAGGGGCTTATCGGTGAGCAGTTCTTC. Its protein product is CASSEQGLIGEQFF.

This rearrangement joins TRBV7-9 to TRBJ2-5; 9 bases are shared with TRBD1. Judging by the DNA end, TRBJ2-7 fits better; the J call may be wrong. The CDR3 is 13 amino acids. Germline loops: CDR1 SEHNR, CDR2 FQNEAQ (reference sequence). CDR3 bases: TGTGCCAGCAAGGTGTGGACAGGGGACGAGCAGTACTTC. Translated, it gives CASKVWTGDEQYF.

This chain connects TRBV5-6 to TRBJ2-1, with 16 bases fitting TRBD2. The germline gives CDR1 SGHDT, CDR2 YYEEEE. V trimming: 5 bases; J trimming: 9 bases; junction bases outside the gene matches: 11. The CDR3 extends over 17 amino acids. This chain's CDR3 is CASSYPGLAGGQGEQFF. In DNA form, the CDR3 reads TGTGCCAGCAGTTACCCGGGACTAGCGGGGGGGCAGGGTGAGCAGTTCTTC.

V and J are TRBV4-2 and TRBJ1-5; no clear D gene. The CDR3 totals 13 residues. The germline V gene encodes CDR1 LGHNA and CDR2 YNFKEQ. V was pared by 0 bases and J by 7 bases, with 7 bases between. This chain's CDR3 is CASSQDSPQPQHF. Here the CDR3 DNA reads TGTGCCAGCAGCCAAGATAGTCCACAGCCCCAGCATTTT.

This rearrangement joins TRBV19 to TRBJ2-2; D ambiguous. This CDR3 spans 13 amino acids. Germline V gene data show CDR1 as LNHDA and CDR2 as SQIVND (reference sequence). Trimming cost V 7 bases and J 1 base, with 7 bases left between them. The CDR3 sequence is CASIQMNTGELFF. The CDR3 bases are TGTGCCAGTATACAGATGAACACCGGGGAGCTGTTTTTT.

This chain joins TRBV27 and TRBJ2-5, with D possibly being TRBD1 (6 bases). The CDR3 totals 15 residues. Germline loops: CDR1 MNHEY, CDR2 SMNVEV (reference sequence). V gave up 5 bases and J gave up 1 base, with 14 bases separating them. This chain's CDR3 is CASSLGAGAQETQYF. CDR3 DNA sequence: TGTGCCAGCAGTCTGGGGGCAGGCGCCCAAGAGACCCAGTACTTC.